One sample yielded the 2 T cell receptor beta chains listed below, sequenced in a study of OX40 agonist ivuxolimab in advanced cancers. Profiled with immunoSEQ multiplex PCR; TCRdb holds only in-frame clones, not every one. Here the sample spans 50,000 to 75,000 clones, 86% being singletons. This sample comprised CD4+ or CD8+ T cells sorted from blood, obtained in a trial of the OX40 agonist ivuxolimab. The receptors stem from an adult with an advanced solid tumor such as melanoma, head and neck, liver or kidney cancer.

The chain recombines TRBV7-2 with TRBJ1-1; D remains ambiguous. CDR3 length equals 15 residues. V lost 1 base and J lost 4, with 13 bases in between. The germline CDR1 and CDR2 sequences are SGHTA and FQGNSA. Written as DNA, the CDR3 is TGTGCCAGCAGCTTAGATGGGGTGTTCAGCACTGAAGCTTTCTTT. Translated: CASSLDGVFSTEAFF.

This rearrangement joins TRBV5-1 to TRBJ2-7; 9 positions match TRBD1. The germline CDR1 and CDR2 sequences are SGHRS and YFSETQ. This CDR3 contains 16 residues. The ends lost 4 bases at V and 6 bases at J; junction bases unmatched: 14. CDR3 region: CASSAGTGNMASEQYF. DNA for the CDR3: TGCGCCAGCAGCGCGGGGACAGGGAACATGGCTAGCGAGCAGTACTTC.